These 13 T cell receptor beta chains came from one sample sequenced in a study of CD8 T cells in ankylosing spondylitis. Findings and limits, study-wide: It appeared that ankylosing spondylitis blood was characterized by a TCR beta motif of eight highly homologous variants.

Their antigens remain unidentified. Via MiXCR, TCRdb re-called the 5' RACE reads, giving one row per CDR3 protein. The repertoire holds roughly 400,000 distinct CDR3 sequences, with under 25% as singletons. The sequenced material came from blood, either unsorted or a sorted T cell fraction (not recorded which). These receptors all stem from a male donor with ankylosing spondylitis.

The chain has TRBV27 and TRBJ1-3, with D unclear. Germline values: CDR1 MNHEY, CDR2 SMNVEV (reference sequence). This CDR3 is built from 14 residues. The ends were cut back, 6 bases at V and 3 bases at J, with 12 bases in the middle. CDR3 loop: CASSPTRIGNTIYF. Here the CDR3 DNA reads TGTGCCAGCAGCCCGACACGGATTGGAAACACCATATATTTT.

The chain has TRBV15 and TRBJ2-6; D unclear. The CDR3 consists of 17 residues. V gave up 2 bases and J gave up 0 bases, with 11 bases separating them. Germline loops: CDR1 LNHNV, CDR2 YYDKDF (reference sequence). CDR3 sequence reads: CATSRHPSRSGANVLTF. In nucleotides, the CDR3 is TGTGCCACCAGCAGACACCCTTCCCGCTCTGGGGCCAACGTCCTGACTTTC.

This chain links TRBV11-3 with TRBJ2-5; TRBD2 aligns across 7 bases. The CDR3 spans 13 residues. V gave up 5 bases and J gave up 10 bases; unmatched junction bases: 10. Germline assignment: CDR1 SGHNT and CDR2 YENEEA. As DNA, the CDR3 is TGTGCCAGCAGCCCCAGAACTAGCGAGGGCCAGTACTTC. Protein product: CASSPRTSEGQYF.

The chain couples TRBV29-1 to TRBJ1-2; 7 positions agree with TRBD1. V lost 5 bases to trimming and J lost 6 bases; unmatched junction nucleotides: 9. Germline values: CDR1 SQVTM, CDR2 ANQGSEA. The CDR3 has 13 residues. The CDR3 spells CSVSVQGGDGYTF. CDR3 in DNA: TGCAGCGTTTCCGTTCAGGGGGGGGATGGCTACACCTTC.

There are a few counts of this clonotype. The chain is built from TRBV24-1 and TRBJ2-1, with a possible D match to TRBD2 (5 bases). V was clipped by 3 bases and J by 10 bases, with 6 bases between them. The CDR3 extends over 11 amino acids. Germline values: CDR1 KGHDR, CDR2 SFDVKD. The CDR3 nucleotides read TGTGCCACCAGTGATACTAGGGAGCAGTTCTTC. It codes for CATSDTREQFF.

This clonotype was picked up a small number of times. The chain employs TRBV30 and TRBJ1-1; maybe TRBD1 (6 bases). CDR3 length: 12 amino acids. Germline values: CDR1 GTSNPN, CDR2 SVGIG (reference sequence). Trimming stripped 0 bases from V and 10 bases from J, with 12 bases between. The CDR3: CAWSVGGPGAFF. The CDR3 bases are TGTGCCTGGAGTGTAGGGGGACCTGGAGCTTTCTTT.

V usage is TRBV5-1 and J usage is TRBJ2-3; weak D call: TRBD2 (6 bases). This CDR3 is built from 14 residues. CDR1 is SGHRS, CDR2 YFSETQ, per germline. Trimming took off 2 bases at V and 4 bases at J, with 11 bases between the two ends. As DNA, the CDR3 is TGCGCCAGCAGCTTAGCGGGCCAGGCAGATACGCAGTATTTT. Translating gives CASSLAGQADTQYF. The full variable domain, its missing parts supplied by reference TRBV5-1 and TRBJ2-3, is KAGVTQTPRYLIKTRGQQVTLSCSPISGHRSVSWYQQTPGQGLQFLFEYFSETQRNKGNFPGRFSGRQFSNSRSEMNVSTLELGDSALYLCASSLAGQADTQYFGPGTRLTVL.

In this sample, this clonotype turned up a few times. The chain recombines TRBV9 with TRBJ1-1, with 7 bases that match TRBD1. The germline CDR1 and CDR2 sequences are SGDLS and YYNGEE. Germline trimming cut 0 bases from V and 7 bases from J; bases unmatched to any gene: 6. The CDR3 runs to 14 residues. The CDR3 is CASSVGGQGVEAFF. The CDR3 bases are TGTGCCAGCAGCGTAGGGGGTCAGGGGGTTGAAGCTTTCTTT.

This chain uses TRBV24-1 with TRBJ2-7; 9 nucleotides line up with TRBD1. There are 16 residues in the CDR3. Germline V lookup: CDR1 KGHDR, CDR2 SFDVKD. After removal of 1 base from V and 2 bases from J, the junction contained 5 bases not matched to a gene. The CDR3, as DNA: TGTGCCACCAGTGATTTTTGGACAGGGGCCACCTACGAGCAGTACTTC. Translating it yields CATSDFWTGATYEQYF.

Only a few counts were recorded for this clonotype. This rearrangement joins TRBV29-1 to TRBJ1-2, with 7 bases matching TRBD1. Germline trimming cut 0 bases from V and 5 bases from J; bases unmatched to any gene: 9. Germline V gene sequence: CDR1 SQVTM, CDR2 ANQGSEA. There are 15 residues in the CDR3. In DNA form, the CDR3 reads TGCAGCGTTGAAGATCAGCCAGGGGGTCCATATGGCTACACCTTC. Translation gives CSVEDQPGGPYGYTF.

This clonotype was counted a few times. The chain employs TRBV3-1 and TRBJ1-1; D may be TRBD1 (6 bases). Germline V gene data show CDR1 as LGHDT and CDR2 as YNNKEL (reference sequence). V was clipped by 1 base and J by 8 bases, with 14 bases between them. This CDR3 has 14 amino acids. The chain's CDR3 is CASSQAARGTEAFF. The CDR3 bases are TGTGCCAGCAGCCAAGCGGCCAGGGGTACCGAAGCTTTCTTT.

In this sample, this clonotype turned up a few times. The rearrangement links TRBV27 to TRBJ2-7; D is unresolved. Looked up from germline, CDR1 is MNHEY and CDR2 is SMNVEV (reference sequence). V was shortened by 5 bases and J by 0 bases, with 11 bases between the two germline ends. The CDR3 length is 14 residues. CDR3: CASSGRLSSYEQYF. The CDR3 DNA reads TGTGCCAGCAGTGGGCGGCTTAGCTCCTACGAGCAGTACTTC.

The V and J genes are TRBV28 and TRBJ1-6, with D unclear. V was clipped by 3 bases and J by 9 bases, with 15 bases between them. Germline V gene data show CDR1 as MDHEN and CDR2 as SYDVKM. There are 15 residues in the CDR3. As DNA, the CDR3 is TGTGCCAGCAGTTTTGAGGGTCGTGATGCTTCACCCCTCCACTTT. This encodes CASSFEGRDASPLHF.